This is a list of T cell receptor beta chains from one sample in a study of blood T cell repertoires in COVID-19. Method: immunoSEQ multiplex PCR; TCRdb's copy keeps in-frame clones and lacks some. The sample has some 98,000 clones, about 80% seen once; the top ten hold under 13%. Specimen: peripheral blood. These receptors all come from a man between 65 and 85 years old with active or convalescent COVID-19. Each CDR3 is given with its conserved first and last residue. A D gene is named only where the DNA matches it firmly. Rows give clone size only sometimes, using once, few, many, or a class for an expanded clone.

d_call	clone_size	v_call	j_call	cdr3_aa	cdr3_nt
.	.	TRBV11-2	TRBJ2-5	CASSLAGQTLETQYF	TGTGCCAGCAGCTTAGCCGGACAGACCCTAGAGACCCAGTACTTC
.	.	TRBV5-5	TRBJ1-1	CASSVPQTGRTEAFF	TGTGCCAGCAGCGTGCCCCAGACGGGAAGGACTGAAGCTTTCTTT
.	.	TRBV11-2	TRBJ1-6	CASSLPGFDSPLHF	TGTGCCAGCAGCTTACCCGGGTTCGATTCACCCCTCCACTTT
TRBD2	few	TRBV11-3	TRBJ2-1	CASSFQRGVPYNEQFF	TGTGCCAGCAGCTTCCAGCGGGGTGTCCCGTACAATGAGCAGTTCTTC
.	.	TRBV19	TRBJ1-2	CASSIDQGRSGYTF	TGTGCCAGTAGTATAGATCAGGGGCGGAGTGGCTACACCTTC
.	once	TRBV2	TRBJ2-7	CASSELARGSHEQYF	TGTGCCAGCAGTGAATTGGCGAGAGGGTCCCACGAGCAGTACTTC
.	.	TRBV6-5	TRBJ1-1	CASSSPGNSEAFF	TGTGCCAGCAGTTCCCCGGGGAACTCTGAAGCTTTCTTT
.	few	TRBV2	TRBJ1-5	CASSGLSNQPQHF	TGTGCCAGCAGTGGACTTAGCAATCAGCCCCAGCATTTT
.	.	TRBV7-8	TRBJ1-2	CASSLASILSNYGYTF	TGTGCCAGCAGCTTAGCCTCTATCTTGTCTAACTATGGCTACACCTTC
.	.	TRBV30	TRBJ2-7	CAWSTSYEQYF	TGTGCCTGGAGTACATCCTACGAGCAGTACTTC
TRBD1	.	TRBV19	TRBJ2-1	CASSMRTGIYNEQFF	TGTGCCAGTAGTATGAGGACAGGGATCTACAATGAGCAGTTCTTC
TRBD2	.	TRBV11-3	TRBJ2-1	CASSTGLAGVDNEQFF	TGTGCCAGCAGCACAGGACTAGCGGGGGTCGACAATGAGCAGTTCTTC
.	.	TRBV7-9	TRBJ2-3	CASSLNLGTDTQYF	TGTGCCAGCAGCTTAAACCTAGGCACAGATACGCAGTATTTT
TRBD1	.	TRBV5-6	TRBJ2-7	CASNRRQGKGEQYF	TGTGCCAGCAACCGACGACAGGGCAAGGGCGAGCAGTACTTC
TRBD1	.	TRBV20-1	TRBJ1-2	CSAPRGWDYTF	TGCAGTGCTCCCAGGGGGTGGGACTACACCTTC
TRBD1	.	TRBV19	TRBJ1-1	CASSIGDRVVTEAFF	TGTGCCAGTAGTATAGGGGACAGGGTGGTCACTGAAGCTTTCTTT
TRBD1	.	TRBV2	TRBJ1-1	CASSGRQGYTEAFF	TGTGCCAGCAGTGGTCGACAGGGATACACTGAAGCTTTCTTT
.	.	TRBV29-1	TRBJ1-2	CSAGQNYGYTF	TGCAGCGCCGGACAGAACTATGGCTACACCTTC
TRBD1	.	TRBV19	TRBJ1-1	CASRSDRLNTEAFF	TGTGCCAGTAGGTCGGACAGGTTGAACACTGAAGCTTTCTTT
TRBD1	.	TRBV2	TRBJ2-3	CASSGETGRDTQYF	TGTGCCAGCAGCGGTGAGACAGGGAGAGATACGCAGTATTTT
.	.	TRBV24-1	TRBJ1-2	CATSDGAATTF	TGTGCCACCAGTGATGGGGCGGCGACCACCTTC
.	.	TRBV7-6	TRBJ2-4	CASSPLDSKNIQYF	TGTGCCAGCAGCCCTTTGGACAGCAAAAACATTCAGTACTTC
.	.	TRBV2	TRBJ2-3	CASSWAGGEDTQYF	TGTGCCAGCAGCTGGGCCGGGGGTGAAGATACGCAGTATTTT
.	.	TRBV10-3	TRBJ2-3	CAISDLLESTDTQYF	TGTGCCATCAGTGACCTACTAGAAAGCACAGATACGCAGTATTTT
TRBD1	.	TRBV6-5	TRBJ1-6	CASSSRTGSSPLHF	TGTGCCAGCAGCTCCCGGACAGGGAGTTCACCCCTCCACTTT
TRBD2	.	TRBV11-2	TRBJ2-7	CASSSQLATRTRTYEQYF	TGTGCCAGCAGCTCCCAACTAGCGACGAGAACCCGAACCTACGAGCAGTACTTC
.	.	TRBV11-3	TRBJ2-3	CASNYRSSLSTDTQYF	TGTGCCAGCAACTATAGGTCCAGTCTTAGCACAGATACGCAGTATTTT
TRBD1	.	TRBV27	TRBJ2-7	CASRAGQGAGEQYF	TGTGCCAGCAGGGCGGGACAGGGGGCAGGCGAGCAGTACTTC
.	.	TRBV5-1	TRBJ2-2	CASSVVEAYTGELFF	TGCGCCAGCAGCGTAGTTGAGGCTTACACCGGGGAGCTGTTTTTT
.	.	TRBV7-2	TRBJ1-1	CASSTHRGRAEAFF	TGTGCCAGCAGCACCCACCGAGGGCGCGCTGAAGCTTTCTTT
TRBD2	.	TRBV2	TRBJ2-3	CASSERGGITDTQYF	TGTGCCAGCAGTGAAAGGGGAGGGATCACAGATACGCAGTATTTT
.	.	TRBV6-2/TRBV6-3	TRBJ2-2	CASSYPETANTGELFF	TGTGCCAGCAGTTACCCGGAGACGGCGAACACCGGGGAGCTGTTTTTT
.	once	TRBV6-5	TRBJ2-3	CASSYAQDTDTQYF	TGTGCCAGCAGTTACGCCCAGGACACAGATACGCAGTATTTT
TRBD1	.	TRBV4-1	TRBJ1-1	CASSQAGAGGVGHTEAFF	TGCGCCAGCAGCCAAGCTGGTGCAGGGGGAGTGGGGCACACTGAAGCTTTCTTT
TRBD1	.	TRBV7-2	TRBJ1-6	CASSFRGDNSPLHF	TGTGCCAGCAGCTTCAGGGGGGATAATTCACCCCTCCACTTT
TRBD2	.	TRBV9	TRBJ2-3	CASSVGTSGGTDTQYF	TGTGCCAGCAGCGTCGGAACTAGCGGGGGCACAGATACGCAGTATTTT
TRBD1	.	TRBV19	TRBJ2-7	CASSVSDRVEQYF	TGTGCCAGTAGTGTCTCAGACAGGGTCGAGCAGTACTTC
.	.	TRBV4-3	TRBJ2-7	CASSTQPGGYEQYF	TGCGCCAGCAGCACACAGCCGGGCGGGTACGAGCAGTACTTC
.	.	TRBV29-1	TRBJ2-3	CSGGVSADTQYF	TGCAGCGGTGGAGTCTCAGCAGATACGCAGTATTTT
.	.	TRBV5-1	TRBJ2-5	CASSFKGDAGETQYF	TGCGCCAGCAGCTTTAAAGGTGATGCGGGAGAGACCCAGTACTTC
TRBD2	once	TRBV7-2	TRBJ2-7	CASSLAQASGAHEQYF	TGTGCCAGCAGCTTAGCGCAGGCTAGCGGGGCCCACGAGCAGTACTTC
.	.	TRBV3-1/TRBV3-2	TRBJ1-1	CASSRGGALAFF	TGTGCCAGCAGCCGAGGGGGGGCTCTGGCTTTCTTT
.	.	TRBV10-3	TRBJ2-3	CAISEGQGLHTQYF	TGTGCCATCAGTGAAGGTCAGGGATTGCACACGCAGTATTTT
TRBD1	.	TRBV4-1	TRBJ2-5	CASSPQGRGQGETQYF	TGCGCCAGCAGCCCCCAGGGCAGGGGGCAGGGAGAGACCCAGTACTTC
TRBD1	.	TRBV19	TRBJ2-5	CASSSPGTGETQYF	TGTGCCAGTAGTAGCCCGGGGACAGGGGAGACCCAGTACTTC
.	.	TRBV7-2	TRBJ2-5	CASSPTSLGETQYF	TGTGCCAGCAGCCCCACTAGCTTAGGAGAGACCCAGTACTTC
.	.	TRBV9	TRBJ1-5	CASSDRVYGQPQHF	TGTGCCAGCAGCGACAGGGTCTACGGTCAGCCCCAGCATTTT
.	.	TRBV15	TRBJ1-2	CATSTQGSHGYTF	TGTGCCACCAGCACCCAGGGTAGCCATGGCTACACCTTC
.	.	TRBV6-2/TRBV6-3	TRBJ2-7	CASSYSIRDYEQYF	TGTGCCAGCAGTTACTCGATTCGGGACTACGAGCAGTACTTC
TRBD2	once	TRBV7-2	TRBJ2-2	CASSLGLAGPTNTGELFF	TGTGCCAGCAGCTTAGGTCTAGCGGGGCCAACTAACACCGGGGAGCTGTTTTTT
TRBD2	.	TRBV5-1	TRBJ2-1	CASSWRPGGGSYNEQFF	TGCGCCAGCAGCTGGAGACCGGGGGGGGGCTCCTACAATGAGCAGTTCTTC
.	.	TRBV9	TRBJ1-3	CASSPSGYSGNTIYF	TGTGCCAGCAGCCCATCGGGGTACTCTGGAAACACCATATATTTT
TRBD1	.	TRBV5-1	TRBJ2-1	CASSWGQGGNEQFF	TGCGCCAGCAGCTGGGGACAGGGCGGGAATGAGCAGTTCTTC
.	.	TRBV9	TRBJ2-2	CASRPGGGGTGELFF	TGTGCCAGCAGGCCGGGGGGCGGCGGCACCGGGGAGCTGTTTTTT